This TCR beta chain was retrieved from a study of cytomegalovirus exposure and HLA in healthy donors listed by TCRdb under 2017. General notes on the study: An earlier analysis of approximately 550 of the donors reported 276 Gb of sequence data and around 110 million unique TCR beta sequences from 190 million or so T cells. An early release covering about 600 HLA-typed donors comprised approximately 290 gigabases of sequencing data and roughly 85 million unique TCR sequences. Of the approximately 400 genotyped donors, 65% to 90% were placed in the genetic ancestry cluster associated with self-reported Caucasian donors. The study was designed to test whether signatures of past pathogen exposure could be identified by cataloging public T cell receptors. The T cell repertoires of under 750 subjects were profiled by immunosequencing and related to cytomegalovirus serostatus. In addition to the first cohort of around 670 subjects, a separate validation cohort of 130 or so different subjects was used. The study combined high-throughput TCR immunosequencing, statistical association of individual TCRs with disease status, and machine learning to predict cytomegalovirus infection status. In a later analysis, previously published TCR beta repertoires from 670 or so donors were re-analyzed and high-resolution HLA genotyping was added so that TCR occurrence patterns could be studied. The later analysis used no new phenotypic data to find candidate immune exposures, relying instead on TCR beta sequences and their occurrence across donors. In an earlier analysis of 500 to 650 of the donors, high-throughput TCR beta sequencing was used to judge whether each TCR beta V gene segment behaved as functional or pseudogenic. Donor age, sex, ethnicity and CMV serostatus were collected together with the repertoire data. Genome-wide SNP genotypes for about three fifths of the roughly 670 donors were used in a later genetic analysis, which treated that subset as a discovery cohort. All discovery cohort repertoires had been generated using a single sequencing platform. HLA typing covered class I and class II loci at four-digit resolution. The number of typed donors differed by locus: about 629-630 for A, B, C, DRB1 and DQB1; 500 to 550 for DQA1; approximately 610 for DPA1; and around 450 for DPB1. Roughly five DR-DQ haplotypes were handled as single units for association and clustering, since linkage in the cohort was strong. Among several hundred genotyped donors of the cohort, an average of about 220,000 unique TCR beta nucleotide sequences was sequenced per donor, of which roughly 18% were non-productive. Broad study findings and their caveats: The cohort was sequenced for TCR beta chains only, and without alpha or paired-chain data the features that could be detected were limited. A later analysis associated 15,000 to 20,000 TCR beta sequences with specific HLA alleles at a false discovery rate of 0.05. Roughly 15 rarely observed V segments, including chromosome 9 orphons, were excluded from the earlier analysis of some 590 of the donors because counts were too low. Some IMGT-functional V segments, including TRBV6-2 and TRBV6-3, could not be told apart with the 87-base-pair reads, so those segments were excluded. A few of the identified cytomegalovirus-associated TCR beta chains were confirmed in vitro to be specific for cytomegalovirus antigens. An association between a missense DCLRE1C variant and V-gene and J-gene trimming of TCR beta chains was found in a later genetic analysis and replicated in an independent cohort. HLA typing was unavailable for some donors at each locus, so association tests used only the typed subset. According to a later analysis, parvovirus B19, influenza, CMV and Epstein-Barr virus appeared linked to several top co-occurrence clusters. An earlier analysis of approximately 500 of the donors showed that most TCR beta V segments appeared in productive rearrangements either about 87% or about 30% of the time, which broadly matched IMGT annotations. A further reported finding was that TCR beta sequences accurately predicted the HLA-A and HLA-B alleles for most subjects in the first cohort. A later analysis found that TCR association rates varied across HLA loci, with DRB1 alleles showing the most associated TCRs and HLA-C alleles the fewest. According to the authors, the approach could potentially be generalized to other disease states and immunological phenotypes. When HLA alleles, especially DR and DQ, strongly co-occurred, attributing TCR associations to individual alleles was difficult. A later genetic analysis reported fewer N-insertions in productive TCRs among donors in an Asian-associated ancestry cluster than the roughly 640-donor mean. A later analysis found that most CMV-associated TCR beta chains appeared HLA-restricted, with HLA associations seemingly driven largely by CMV exposure. A cluster of highly shared sequence variants was judged likely to represent a technical artifact of the sequencing pipeline. For the cohort, immune exposure information was limited to CMV serostatus. The study listed over 150 TCR beta chains as associated with cytomegalovirus. In a later analysis, HLA-associated TCR beta chains were found to be more clonally expanded and to have lower generation probabilities than equally common non-associated chains. Linkage disequilibrium might explain the correlated functional status among segregating V segments, but an unknown experimental factor could not be ruled out. Cytomegalovirus status was reported to be diagnosed by the classifier with high specificity and sensitivity in both the original and validation cohorts. The presence/absence analyses assumed that sequencing depth was roughly uniform across donors, and that assumption may not be true. Most TCR sequences were observed very rarely across donors, whereas some public TCRs were present in many individuals.

The cohort was made up of approximately 670 healthy bone marrow donors. At the time of sampling, every cohort member was nominally healthy, though immune exposures that went unrecorded were likely present. The donor was CMV seronegative and was included in the group of 352 seronegative cohort members. Each donor provided a peripheral blood sample, and peripheral blood mononuclear cells were used for TCR beta sequencing. The Qiagen DNeasy Blood Extraction Kit was used to extract genomic DNA from the blood cell samples. Receptor amplification or capture employed the immunoSEQ multiplex PCR assay. For the multiplex PCR, a mixture combining 60 forward primers for TCR Vbeta segments and 13 reverse primers for TCR Jbeta segments was used. A multiplex PCR assay on genomic DNA amplified the CDR3 region of rearranged TCR beta genes. The Illumina HiSeq System was used to sequence the amplified TCR beta libraries as 87-base-pair reads. The study's own analysis went as follows. In a later analysis, some 80 million unique TCR beta chains were counted across the roughly 700 repertoires, and approximately 11 million of these chains were shared by at least two donors. A nearest-neighbor algorithm error-corrected the raw reads and collapsed the reads into unique sequences, merging closely related sequences to remove PCR and sequencing errors. To assign V, D and J gene segments, CDR3 sequences were aligned to IMGT reference sequences. For a sequence to be retained, a match of at least six nucleotides was required to both a V gene segment and a J gene segment. Rearrangements were called productive when the CDR3 lacked stop codons and stayed in frame with V and J; all others were non-productive. Following IMGT convention, CDR3 was defined as the stretch from the second conserved V-encoded cysteine up to the conserved J-encoded phenylalanine. The earlier analysis of approximately 590 of the donors excluded any sequence lacking an unambiguous match to a single V gene segment. An earlier analysis of a few hundred of the donors called V segments functional above 56.7% productive rearrangements and segregating when the between-donor standard deviation exceeded 5%. A statistical classification framework was built for diagnosing cytomegalovirus status from the catalog of TCR beta chain sequences. In a later analysis, TCR nucleotide sequences were compared against IMGT/GENE-DB human TR gene sequences so that V and J genes could be assigned. Using the TCRdist pipeline, a later analysis assigned CDR3 sequences along with most-parsimonious VDJ recombination scenarios. In a later analysis, every TCR beta chain was defined by the combination of its CDR3 amino acid sequence and its V-gene family, and reads without a unique V-gene family were dropped. As a way to deal with suspected cross-contamination and a sequencing artifact, a later analysis dropped 450 to 600 nucleotide sequences that were highly shared and had low generation probability. A later analysis calculated a clonal expansion index for each public chain from normalized within-repertoire ranks of inferred template counts. In a later analysis, generation probabilities were computed using a VDJ recombination model fitted to out-of-frame rearrangements, and the results were checked against IGoR. In a later analysis, hypergeometric tests were used to score TCR-TCR, TCR-HLA and TCR-CMV co-occurrence, with a repertoire-size bias correction applied to TCR pairs. A later analysis estimated false discovery rates by permuting HLA or CMV assignments 20 times. A later analysis grouped co-occurring TCRs with DBSCAN, adding TCRdist sequence similarity when clustering within HLA-allele-positive subsets. Co-occurrence clustering excluded repertoires with fewer than 30,000 or more than 120,000 public chains, plus five with anomalous nucleotide sharing. Imported from immuneACCESS, the table was reduced by TCRdb to in-frame sequences with V and J called. These copies leave out some clones; in studies compared against another copy, an unresolved V gene accounts for under half, and the cause of the remainder is not known. That table is the source of V, J and clone size, and D and trimming were worked out from the DNA. Recorded for this sample are 100,000 to 150,000 clones; around 80% of them occurred a single time. The ten largest clones add up to around 3.5% of the sample.

Concerning this clone itself: Its antigen is not yet known. It has no much larger one-base neighbor in the sample; base qualities were not kept.

In the germline V gene, CDR1 corresponds to WSHSY and CDR2 to SAAADI. Relative to germline, V is missing 7 bases and J is missing 2 bases, with 8 bases of the junction outside any gene match. Measured from the cysteine to the phenylalanine, the CDR3 is 15 residues long. The retained sequence is limited to the CDR3, 45 bases, with the frame set at the first base. This receptor was taken from a man aged 25-40 years in good health and CMV-seronegative. The sequenced material came from PBMCs. The chain is encoded by TRBV10-2 joined to TRBJ2-7; 10 bases in the junction line up with TRBD2. In nucleotide form, the sequence is TGCGCCAGCATAGAGCGGGGGGGTGTGGCCTACGAGCAGTACTTC. It translates as CASIERGGVAYEQYF.